Listed here are 10 T cell receptor beta chains from one sample, sequenced in a study of CD8+ T cells in alopecia areata. Sorting of the five patients' CD4+ cells gave CD25+CD127- cells as the output. RNA was extracted and reverse transcribed into cDNA as the sequencing template. The repertoire was sequenced with immunoSEQ multiplex PCR; TCRdb's copy has only in-frame clones and lacks some. The sample carries 30,000 to 45,000 clones, nearly 55% recorded once. The material sequenced was CD4+ Tregs sorted from blood. These TCRs come from a human donor with alopecia areata.

This CDR3 reads CSVEAMNTEAFF. For the CDR3, the DNA is TGCAGCGTTGAGGCCATGAACACTGAAGCTTTCTTT. The chain uses TRBV29-1 and TRBJ1-1; no reliable D call. This CDR3 has 12 residues. Germline V gene lookup returns CDR1 SQVTM and CDR2 ANQGSEA. Trimming shortened V by 3 bases and J by 0 bases, and 5 bases separated the two germline ends. Filled out from reference TRBV29-1 and TRBJ1-1, the complete variable domain reads SAVISQKPSRDICQRGTSLTIQCQVDSQVTMMFWYRQQPGQSLTLIATANQGSEATYESGFVIDKFPISRPNLTFSTLTVSNMSPEDSSIYLCSVEAMNTEAFFGQGTRLTVV.

This clone was recorded a few times. The chain uses TRBV2 and TRBJ1-5, with D uncertain. CDR1 is SNHLY, CDR2 FYNNEI, per germline. Trimming removed 10 bases from V and 3 bases from J, with 10 bases in between. CDR3 length equals 12 residues. CDR3 sequence reads: CATRGFNQPQHF. As DNA, the CDR3 is TGTGCCACTCGCGGGTTCAATCAGCCCCAGCATTTT.

V is TRBV28 and J is TRBJ2-5, with TRBD2 matching 12 bases. Germline CDR1 and CDR2: MDHEN and SYDVKM. J lost 4 bases, V lost 4 bases, and 10 bases had no gene match. The CDR3 extends over 17 amino acids. The CDR3 DNA reads TGTGCCAGCAGTTCTCTCGGACTAGCGGGACTTCCAGAGACCCAGTACTTC. Protein product: CASSSLGLAGLPETQYF.

This rearrangement joins TRBV5-1 to TRBJ2-7, with TRBD2 matching 8 bases. Germline assignment: CDR1 SGHRS and CDR2 YFSETQ. This CDR3 has 12 amino acids. Losses at the gene ends were 0 bases for V and 9 bases for J; bases not matched to a gene: 2. This chain's CDR3 is CASSLAGRGQYF. In DNA form, the CDR3 reads TGCGCCAGCAGCTTGGCCGGGAGGGGGCAGTACTTC.

The chain has TRBV28 and TRBJ1-2, with no clear D. V shed 5 bases and J shed 5 bases, with 6 bases lying between them. Germline CDR1 and CDR2: MDHEN and SYDVKM. The CDR3 sequence is 11 residues long. In nucleotides, the CDR3 is TGTGCCAGCAGTCGCCCTTATGGCTACACCTTC. It specifies CASSRPYGYTF.

This clone was observed a few times. The gene calls are TRBV4-3 and TRBJ2-2, with unresolved D. V was clipped by 7 bases and J by 4 bases, with 10 bases between them. The length of the CDR3 is 13 residues. The germline gives CDR1 LGHNA, CDR2 YSLEER. CDR3 residues: CASTPPTTGELFF. CDR3 in DNA: TGCGCCAGCACCCCACCGACCACCGGGGAGCTGTTTTTT.

This clone has more than one count but fewer than ten. The rearrangement links TRBV5-1 to TRBJ1-5, with D maybe TRBD1 (5 bases). Per germline, CDR1 SGHRS and CDR2 YFSETQ. The CDR3 extends over 13 amino acids. Trimming removed 5 bases at V and 6 bases at J, with 12 bases between. The CDR3 protein is CASREGFAQPQHF. CDR3 sequence (DNA): TGCGCCAGCAGAGAGGGGTTCGCTCAGCCCCAGCATTTT.

J is TRBJ2-1 and V is TRBV11-2, with 9 bases identical to TRBD2. From germline, CDR1 is SGHAT and CDR2 FQNNGV. Germline trimming cut 6 bases from V and 9 bases from J; bases unmatched to any gene: 9. The CDR3 consists of 14 residues. Here the CDR3 reads CASRPSGRNGEQFF. The DNA of the CDR3 is TGTGCCAGCAGACCCAGCGGGAGGAATGGTGAGCAGTTCTTC.

This rearrangement joins TRBV6-5 to TRBJ2-2; 7 bases line up with TRBD1. The trim removed 7 bases at V and 5 bases at J, leaving 10 bases unmatched. Germline V CDR1 and CDR2: MNHEY, SVGAGI. CDR3 size: 15 residues. The CDR3 bases are TGTGCCAGCACCACAGGGGTAGGGGAGACCGGGGAGCTGTTTTTT. As protein: CASTTGVGETGELFF.

In its sample, this clone was seen a few times. The V gene is TRBV2, the J gene TRBJ2-6; no clear D. The CDR3 extends over 14 amino acids. CDR1 is SNHLY, CDR2 FYNNEI, per germline. V was clipped by 2 bases and J by 2 bases, with 4 bases between them. The CDR3 nucleotides read TGTGCCAGCAGTGAACCTGCTGGGGCCAACGTCCTGACTTTC. Amino acid sequence: CASSEPAGANVLTF.